Each of the 18 T cell receptor beta chains below was sequenced from the same sample in a study of T-cell reconstitution after alpha-beta-depleted transplantation in children (dated by TCRdb to 2016 to 2017). Libraries were built with PCR. For sequencing, an Illumina HiSeq 2500 was employed. To normalize quantification of the TCRbeta repertoire, the TCR libraries were built with molecular barcoding that relied on unique molecular identifiers. TCRdb redid the processing of the public reads, applying fastp at Q25 and MiXCR, and retained in-frame beta chains. Each entry is one CDR3 protein sequence, shown with its most common DNA and genes. In this sample the table shows fewer than 400,000 distinct CDR3 sequences, around 21% of which occur a single time. The top ten hold less than 4.5% of the sample. The material sequenced was PBMCs from the stem cell graft donor, taken from the stem cell graft. Every receptor here comes from a human donor who donated a stem cell graft to a child with acute myeloid leukemia.

The J gene is TRBJ2-3, the V gene TRBV12-3 or TRBV12-4; D is undetermined. Trimming took off 2 bases at V and 1 base at J, with 10 bases between the two ends. The CDR3 runs 15 residues. The CDR3 loop is CASSLSVSGTDTQYF. The DNA of the CDR3 is TGTGCCAGCAGTTTAAGTGTGAGCGGCACAGATACGCAGTATTTT.

This clonotype appeared a few times. The chain carries TRBV20-1 and TRBJ2-7; TRBD1 aligns across 7 bases. The junction had 8 bases not matched to a gene; V was cut back by 3 bases and J by 3 bases. Germline values: CDR1 DFQATT, CDR2 SNEGSKA (reference sequence). CDR3 size: 14 residues. CDR3 residues: CSASDRAVVYEQYF. In DNA, the CDR3 is TGCAGTGCTAGCGACAGGGCCGTCGTCTACGAGCAGTACTTC.

V usage is TRBV6-2 or TRBV6-3 and J usage is TRBJ2-7, with 14 bases lining up with TRBD2. The CDR3 contains 18 residues. Trimming removed 7 bases from V and 3 bases from J; junction bases left unmatched: 14. In germline, CDR1 is MNHEY, CDR2 SVGEGT. Here the CDR3 DNA reads TGTGCCAGCATTAAGGGGGGACTAGCGGGAGTCGGTCTCTACGAGCAGTACTTC. Translated: CASIKGGLAGVGLYEQYF.

Only a few counts were recorded for this clonotype. CDR3 in DNA: TGTGCCACCAGCAGAGACCCTGGGGGACAGGGTTTCTACGAGCAGTACTTC. Translation gives CATSRDPGGQGFYEQYF. This chain joins TRBV15 and TRBJ2-7, with TRBD1 identical over 9 bases. J gave up 3 bases and V 0 bases, and 9 bases lay outside the gene matches. CDR1 LNHNV and CDR2 YYDKDF come from the germline V gene (reference sequence). This CDR3 region has 17 residues.

This clonotype was counted only a few times. CDR3 residues: CATQGTPGAEADEQFF. CDR3 sequence (DNA): TGTGCCACCCAAGGAACCCCGGGGGCTGAAGCCGATGAGCAGTTCTTC. This sequence joins TRBV24-1 and TRBJ2-1, with D perhaps TRBD1 or TRBD2 (6 bases each). V was pared by 9 bases and J by 8 bases, with 25 bases between. The CDR3 totals 16 residues. Looked up from germline, CDR1 is KGHDR and CDR2 is SFDVKD.

This clonotype was observed many times. This chain links TRBV25-1 with TRBJ2-1, with 7 bases lining up with TRBD2. This CDR3 region has 13 residues. V trimming: 3 bases; J trimming: 14 bases; junction bases outside the gene matches: 10. Germline-derived CDR1 and CDR2 are MGHDK and SYGVNS. CDR3 DNA sequence: TGTGCCAGCAGTGACCAGATAGGAGGGAGGGAGTTCTTC. As protein: CASSDQIGGREFF.

This clonotype was recorded a few times. The chain has TRBV28 and TRBJ2-7; the D gene is possibly TRBD1 (6 bases). V was pared by 2 bases and J by 6 bases, with 17 bases between. This CDR3 contains 15 residues. CDR1 is MDHEN and CDR2 is SYDVKM in the germline V gene. This CDR3 reads CASSLLQGTLGEQYF. The CDR3 nucleotides are TGTGCCAGCAGTTTACTCCAGGGGACGCTGGGCGAGCAGTACTTC.

CDR3: CASRTGSSQPQHF. The DNA for the CDR3 is TGTGCCAGCAGGACAGGATCTAGTCAGCCCCAGCATTTT. The chain carries TRBV12-3 or TRBV12-4 and TRBJ1-5; D possibly corresponds to TRBD1 (6 bases). V was shortened by 6 bases and J by 6 bases, with 12 bases between the two germline ends. The CDR3 length is 13 residues.

The chain employs TRBV10-3 and TRBJ2-7; D may be TRBD2 (6 bases). The CDR3 runs to 12 residues. The V end was cut by 4 bases, the J end by 7 bases, with 11 bases between. Germline CDR1 reads ENHRY; CDR2 reads SYGVKD. The CDR3 loop reads CAISGLVGEQYF. The CDR3 nucleotides are TGTGCCATCAGTGGACTAGTTGGTGAGCAGTACTTC.

V and J are TRBV27 and TRBJ2-7; tentatively, D is TRBD1 (6 bases). CDR1 MNHEY and CDR2 SMNVEV come from the germline V gene (reference sequence). Trimming took off 5 bases at V and 4 bases at J, with 24 bases between the two ends. This CDR3 is built from 17 residues. CDR3 in DNA: TGTGCCAGCAGTCAAAGACGGTACAGGGTGGATACATACGAGCAGTACTTC. Protein product: CASSQRRYRVDTYEQYF.

This clonotype showed up just a few times. This chain connects TRBV20-1 to TRBJ1-6, with a weak D call TRBD1 (5 bases). The CDR3 contains 17 residues. Trimming stripped 0 bases from V and 6 bases from J, with 18 bases between. Germline V lookup: CDR1 DFQATT, CDR2 SNEGSKA (reference sequence). CDR3 coding DNA: TGCAGTGCTAGAGAGTCTACCTGGACACCTGTTAATTCACCCCTCCACTTT. It is translated as CSARESTWTPVNSPLHF.

This clonotype was detected ten times or more. The chain couples TRBV20-1 to TRBJ2-3, with TRBD1 identical over 7 bases. CDR1 and CDR2 (germline): DFQATT, SNEGSKA (reference sequence). The CDR3 consists of 14 residues. After removal of 6 bases from V and 8 bases from J, the junction contained 14 bases not matched to a gene. In DNA, the CDR3 is TGCAGTGCCCAAGGACAGGCAGTCGATACTACGCAGTATTTT. Translation: CSAQGQAVDTTQYF.

This clonotype was observed a few times. This chain joins TRBV5-1 and TRBJ2-2; D ambiguous. The CDR3 has 16 residues. Germline lookup yields CDR1 SGHRS and CDR2 YFSETQ. With 1 base removed from V and 1 base from J, the gap between germline ends came to 11 bases. The chain's CDR3 is CASSLNARLNTGELFF. The DNA for the CDR3 is TGCGCCAGCAGCTTGAACGCAAGACTGAACACCGGGGAGCTGTTTTTT.

The V and J genes are TRBV19 and TRBJ2-7; the D gene is possibly TRBD1 (5 bases). The CDR3 runs to 14 residues. The germline gives CDR1 LNHDA, CDR2 SQIVND (reference sequence). Trimming took 4 bases from V and 0 from J, leaving 10 bases between them. The CDR3 sequence: CASSKTASSYEQYF. The CDR3 nucleotides read TGTGCCAGTAGTAAGACAGCGAGCTCCTACGAGCAGTACTTC.

The CDR3 loop is CASRLSGSPDTQYF. The CDR3 DNA is TGTGCCAGCAGATTAAGCGGGAGCCCAGATACGCAGTATTTT. The chain uses TRBV28 and TRBJ2-3; TRBD2 aligns across 8 bases. The CDR3 has 14 amino acids. CDR1 MDHEN and CDR2 SYDVKM come from the germline V gene. The V gene end was trimmed by 6 bases and the J gene end by 4 bases; junction bases not matched to a gene: 6. The complete variable domain, with remaining parts taken from reference TRBV28 and TRBJ2-3, reads DVKVTQSSRYLVKRTGEKVFLECVQDMDHENMFWYRQDPGLGLRLIYFSYDVKMKEKGDIPEGYSVSREKKERFSLILESASTNQTSMYLCASRLSGSPDTQYFGPGTRLTVL.

This clonotype occurred many times. The V gene is TRBV6-1, the J gene TRBJ2-1; a possible D gene is TRBD2 (6 bases). V lost 6 bases to trimming and J lost 7 bases, with 10 bases between them. The CDR3 loop spans 12 amino acids. Per the germline V gene, CDR1 is MNHNS and CDR2 is SASEGT. CDR3 in DNA: TGTGCCAGCAGGAAGAGCGGGAATGAGCAGTTCTTC. Its protein is CASRKSGNEQFF.

The CDR3 bases are TGCGCCAGCAGCCGGGACAGCTCCTCACTCTCTGGAAACACCATATATTTT. It yields the protein CASSRDSSSLSGNTIYF. The chain employs TRBV4-1 and TRBJ1-3; 7 bases map to TRBD1. V lost 4 bases and J lost 0; bases outside the gene matches: 9. This CDR3 comprises 17 residues. Germline V gene lookup returns CDR1 MGHRA and CDR2 YSYEKL.

This clonotype was seen a handful of times. The chain joins TRBV29-1 to TRBJ1-1, with D perhaps matching TRBD1 (5 bases). Germline assignment: CDR1 SQVTM and CDR2 ANQGSEA. V was pared by 6 bases and J by 8 bases, with 19 bases between. The CDR3 has 13 amino acids. The CDR3 bases are TGCAGCGTCAGAGACAATAGGGGCCTCGAAGCTTTCTTT. Its translation: CSVRDNRGLEAFF.